This T cell receptor beta chain was retrieved from a study of blood T cell repertoires in COVID-19 (dated by TCRdb to 2020 to 2021). A note on the overall study: The collaborator samples originated in the United States, Italy and Spain and spanned the acute and convalescent phases of COVID-19. The prospective study material was composed of cDNA or gDNA derived from T cells, B-cell-depleted T cells, or PBMCs. The dataset comprised deeply sampled blood TCRbeta repertoires from subjects exposed to, actively infected with, or recovered from COVID-19. The repertoires were released in a freely available public database meant as a resource for research on the immune response to SARS-CoV-2. Samples were obtained from the ongoing ImmuneRACE study (first 160 participants) and from over 1,000 subjects provided by 6 global collaborators. Nearly every sample came with metadata listing a de-identified subject ID, COVID-19 status, age in years and sex. HLA class I and class II types, where available, came from metadata supplied by the sample provider rather than from assay-based typing.

TCRbeta CDR3 regions were amplified from genomic DNA by means of the immunoSEQ Assay, a bias-controlled multiplex PCR. From the authors' description of their analysis: The number of nucleated cells in each sample was estimated from the amplification of reference gene primers within the assay. To quantify the absolute abundance of each unique TCRbeta CDR3 rearrangement, sequence reads were collapsed and filtered. For each sample, productive Simpson clonality was calculated by taking the square root of Simpson's diversity index across productive rearrangements. What TCRdb holds here is the immuneACCESS table cut down to in-frame rearrangements. Part of the clones is not present; checked against another copy, under half of the missing clones reflect an unresolved V gene, and the others are unexplained. The V and J calls and clone size are taken from that table; D and trimming were inferred from the DNA. Across this sample there are about 210,000 clones, with around four fifths seen only once. The ten largest make up approximately 0.99% of the sample.

One collaborating source in Seattle enrolled patients during active infection and followed them longitudinally through the course of disease. The collaborating institutions used their own protocols to collect whole blood in K2EDTA tubes. For TCRbeta analysis, collaborators shipped samples in one of three forms: frozen whole blood, isolated PBMCs, or DNA extracted from either of those sample types. This clone was recorded only once. There is no known antigen for this receptor. Per-nucleotide qualities are absent, and no much larger clonotype sits a single base away. The CDR3 starts with the cysteine, ends with the phenylalanine, and has 13 residues. Only the CDR3 DNA is retained, 39 bases long and in frame from the first base. For CDR1 and CDR2, the germline V gene lists SGHTA and FQGNSA. Relative to germline, V is 5 bases shorter and J is 5 bases shorter, with 12 bases between their ends. General conclusions and limits of the study: Clinical and demographic metadata were provided uncurated, with the amount varying by source and participant.

The TCR was taken from a man aged 60 to 69 with COVID-19, enrolled during active disease. The sequence is built from TRBV7-2 and TRBJ1-1; TRBD1 is a possible D gene, resting on 6 matching bases. Sequences were obtained from peripheral blood. The nucleotide sequence is given as TGTGCCAGCAGCACCACAGGGTTGACTGAAGCTTTCTTT. Its protein product is CASSTTGLTEAFF.